The 3 T cell receptor beta chains listed next were all sequenced from one sample in a study of shared clonotypes between healthy human individuals. Produced via immunoSEQ multiplex PCR; TCRdb's table is partial and in-frame only. The sample holds some 2.3 million clones, 90% to 95% seen once. The sequencing sample was made of naive CD4+ T cells from PBMCs. Sample subset: CD45RA+ positively selected. All receptors derive from a man between 18 and 35 years old in good health. Some clones in this sample may be carry-over from other donors' samples.

Concerning this clone itself: Other DNA sequences of this sample code for an identical CDR3. V gene TRBV6-5 combines with J gene TRBJ2-7; D unresolved. Germline lookup yields CDR1 MNHEY and CDR2 SVGAGI. The CDR3 sequence is 13 residues long. V was clipped by 2 bases and J by 3 bases, with 8 bases between them. The DNA of the CDR3 is TGTGCCAGCAGTTACCGAGCAGGCTACGAGCAGTACTTC. This codes for CASSYRAGYEQYF.

The chain links TRBV7-8 to TRBJ2-5, with D unresolved. Germline lookup yields CDR1 SGHVS and CDR2 FQNEAQ. This CDR3 region has 14 residues. Between the trimmed V and J ends, which lost 5 bases and 5 bases, there was a span of 15 bases. The CDR3 loop is CASSPPHGWETQYF. Written as DNA, the CDR3 is TGTGCCAGCAGCCCACCGCACGGGTGGGAGACCCAGTACTTC.

With respect to this clone: The same CDR3 is also encoded by other DNA sequences in this sample. The rearrangement joins TRBV28 to TRBJ1-3; D is unresolved. With 4 bases removed from V and 0 bases from J, the gap between germline ends came to 7 bases. CDR1 is MDHEN, CDR2 SYDVKM, per germline. The CDR3 extends over 14 amino acids. DNA for the CDR3: TGTGCCAGCAGTTCCACTGTCTCTGGAAACACCATATATTTT. This translates into CASSSTVSGNTIYF.